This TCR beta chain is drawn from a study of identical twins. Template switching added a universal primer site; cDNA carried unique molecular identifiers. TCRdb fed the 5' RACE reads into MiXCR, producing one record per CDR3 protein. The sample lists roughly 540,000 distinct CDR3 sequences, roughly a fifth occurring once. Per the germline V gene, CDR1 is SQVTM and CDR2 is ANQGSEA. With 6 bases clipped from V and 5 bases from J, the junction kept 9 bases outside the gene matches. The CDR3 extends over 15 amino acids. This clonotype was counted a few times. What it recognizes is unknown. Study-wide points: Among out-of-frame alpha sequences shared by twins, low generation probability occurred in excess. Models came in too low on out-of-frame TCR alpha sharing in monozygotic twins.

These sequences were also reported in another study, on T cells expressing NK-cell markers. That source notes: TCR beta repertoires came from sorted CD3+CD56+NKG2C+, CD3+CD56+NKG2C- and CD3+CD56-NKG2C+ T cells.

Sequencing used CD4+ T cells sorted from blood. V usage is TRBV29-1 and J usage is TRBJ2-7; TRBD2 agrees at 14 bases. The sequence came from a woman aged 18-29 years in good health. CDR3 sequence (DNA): TGCAGCGTCGGGACTAGCGGGAGAACCGCCCACGAGCAGTACTTC. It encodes CSVGTSGRTAHEQYF.